This is a list of T cell receptor beta chains from one sample in a study of blood T cells in healthy people across ages. TCRdb passed the 5' RACE reads through MiXCR, listing each CDR3 protein once. Of 1 million to 1.2 million distinct CDR3 sequences listed, around two fifths are singletons. Sequenced sample: blood. These receptors all come from a man aged 18 to 29 in good health. The CDR3 runs from the conserved cysteine through the conserved F or W. D genes are given only for firm matches. Size is stated for part of the rows, as once, few or many counts, or as a class when the clone is expanded.

clone size	V gene	D gene	J gene	CDR3 DNA	CDR3 protein
few	TRBV7-2	NA	TRBJ2-3	TGTGCCAGCAGCTTAGAGCACCCGGATACGCAGTATTTT	CASSLEHPDTQYF
few	TRBV29-1	NA	TRBJ1-2	TGCAGCGTTGTCGCCGAGGGAGGGACGGGCTACACCTTC	CSVVAEGGTGYTF
NA	TRBV5-1	NA	TRBJ2-3	TGCGCCAGCAGCCACCCTGGGGGTTCTAGCACAGATACGCAGTATTTT	CASSHPGGSSTDTQYF
few	TRBV4-1	NA	TRBJ1-5	TGCGCCAGCAGCCAGACTCAGGTAGTGAGCAATCAGCCCCAGCATTTT	CASSQTQVVSNQPQHF
NA	TRBV27	NA	TRBJ2-5	TGTGCCAGCAGTATGCCGGGACAAGAGACCCAGTACTTC	CASSMPGQETQYF
NA	TRBV27	NA	TRBJ2-6	TGTGCCAGCAGTCCTTCGACTGGGGCCAACGTCCTGACTTTC	CASSPSTGANVLTF
NA	TRBV30	TRBD1	TRBJ1-4	TGTGCCTGGAGTTACCGGGACAGGAATGAAAAACTGTTTTTT	CAWSYRDRNEKLFF
NA	TRBV15	TRBD1	TRBJ2-7	TGTGCCACCAGGATAGACAGGGCCTCCTACGAGCAGTACTTC	CATRIDRASYEQYF
NA	TRBV4-3	TRBD1	TRBJ1-4	TGCGCCAGCAGCCAAGAGGACAGGCGTAATGAAAAACTGTTTTTT	CASSQEDRRNEKLFF
NA	TRBV27	NA	TRBJ2-7	TGTGCCAGCAGTTTAGCGGCAGGGGGGGTCTACGAGCAGTACTTC	CASSLAAGGVYEQYF
NA	TRBV4-1	NA	TRBJ1-1	TGCGCCAGCAGCCAAGCTCGGACAGCAAACACTGAAGCTTTCTTT	CASSQARTANTEAFF
NA	TRBV12-3/TRBV12-4	NA	TRBJ1-2	TGTGCCGGCAGTCTGGGACGGCATGGCTACACCTTC	CAGSLGRHGYTF
NA	TRBV20-1	TRBD1	TRBJ1-5	TGCAGTGCTAGAGAGGGACAGACCAGCAATCAGCCCCAGCATTTT	CSAREGQTSNQPQHF